The 29 T cell receptor beta chains below all came from one sample that was sequenced in a study of blood T cell repertoires in COVID-19. The repertoire was sequenced with immunoSEQ multiplex PCR; TCRdb's copy has only in-frame clones and lacks some. The profile covers a few hundred thousand clones, with around 90% appearing a single time and roughly 10% taken by the ten largest. Sample: peripheral blood. These receptors were obtained from an older woman with COVID-19, enrolled during active disease.

The rearrangement links TRBV3-1 (or the pseudogene TRBV3-2) to TRBJ1-4; D may be TRBD1 (5 bases). Germline V gene sequence: CDR1 LGHDT, CDR2 YNNKEL (reference sequence). The CDR3 is 15 amino acids. The V end was cut by 1 base, the J end by 7 bases, with 13 bases between. Here the CDR3 reads CASSQGGTPGEKLFF. The CDR3 DNA is TGTGCCAGCAGCCAAGGGGGCACTCCGGGTGAAAAACTGTTTTTT.

This clone was recorded only once. This rearrangement joins TRBV6-1 to TRBJ1-1; maybe TRBD1 (6 bases). The germline V and J ends were trimmed by 2 bases and 1 base, with 8 bases remaining between them. Germline V gives CDR1 MNHNS, CDR2 SASEGT. The CDR3 contains 14 residues. The CDR3 DNA follows: TGTGCCAGCAGTGAACTACAGGGGAACACTGAAGCTTTCTTT. Residues: CASSELQGNTEAFF.

The chain couples TRBV28 to TRBJ1-5; D not resolved. CDR1 is MDHEN, CDR2 SYDVKM, per germline. V was trimmed by 3 bases and J by 0 bases, leaving 12 bases between them. There are 16 residues in the CDR3. This CDR3 is CASSFDSEYSNQPQHF. The CDR3 nucleotides read TGTGCCAGCAGTTTCGATTCCGAGTATAGCAATCAGCCCCAGCATTTT. The whole variable domain, filled in from reference TRBV28 and TRBJ1-5, reads DVKVTQSSRYLVKRTGEKVFLECVQDMDHENMFWYRQDPGLGLRLIYFSYDVKMKEKGDIPEGYSVSREKKERFSLILESASTNQTSMYLCASSFDSEYSNQPQHFGDGTRLSIL.

The V and J genes are TRBV30 and TRBJ1-1, with D possibly matching TRBD1 (6 bases). V gave up 0 bases and J gave up 4 bases, with 21 bases separating them. There are 17 residues in the CDR3. Germline values: CDR1 GTSNPN, CDR2 SVGIG (reference sequence). CDR3 loop: CAWSVFGGGAIRTEAFF. In DNA form, the CDR3 reads TGTGCCTGGAGTGTATTTGGTGGGGGCGCGATTCGCACTGAAGCTTTCTTT.

The chain uses TRBV28 and TRBJ2-6; possibly TRBD1 for D (5 bases). The CDR3 is 15 amino acids. Germline CDR1 reads MDHEN; CDR2 reads SYDVKM. V shed 4 bases and J shed 2 bases, with 9 bases lying between them. The CDR3 here is CASSSIGAGANVLTF. As DNA, the CDR3 is TGTGCCAGCAGTTCAATAGGGGCTGGGGCCAACGTCCTGACTTTC.

This clone showed up just a few times. This chain joins TRBV18 and TRBJ1-5; tentatively, D is TRBD1 (5 bases). The germline CDR1 and CDR2 sequences are KGHSH and LQKENI. There are 15 residues in the CDR3. V lost 5 bases to trimming and J lost 2 bases, with 13 bases between them. CDR3 residues: CASSSGTVGNQPQHF. CDR3 DNA: TGTGCCAGCTCATCAGGGACTGTCGGCAATCAGCCCCAGCATTTT.

The chain combines TRBV3-1 (or the pseudogene TRBV3-2) with TRBJ2-1; TRBD2 agrees at 8 bases. J gave up 5 bases and V 0 bases, and 6 bases lay outside the gene matches. Germline lookup yields CDR1 LGHDT and CDR2 YNNKEL (reference sequence). CDR3 length: 16 residues. The CDR3 region is CASSQEGTRYNNEQFF. For the CDR3, the DNA is TGTGCCAGCAGCCAAGAGGGGACTAGGTACAACAATGAGCAGTTCTTC.

About this clone itself: The sample holds other DNA sequences that translate to the same CDR3. This chain links TRBV6-1 with TRBJ1-2; D might be TRBD1 (5 bases). Trimming shortened V by 3 bases and J by 4 bases, and 12 bases separated the two germline ends. Germline CDR1 and CDR2: MNHNS and SASEGT. The CDR3 sequence is 14 residues long. The DNA for the CDR3 is TGTGCCAGCAGTGAGGGTCAAGGGGTCTATGGCTACACCTTC. This codes for CASSEGQGVYGYTF.

The rearrangement links TRBV7-2 to TRBJ2-2; 12 positions agree with TRBD2. This CDR3 has 18 residues. V gave up 4 bases and J gave up 6 bases; unmatched junction bases: 12. Germline CDR1 SGHTA, CDR2 FQGNSA. CDR3 DNA sequence: TGTGCCAGCAGCTCCAACCCCAAGACTAGCGGGAGCCCCGGGGAGCTGTTTTTT. Translation: CASSSNPKTSGSPGELFF.

The chain carries TRBV27 and TRBJ2-5; D perhaps matches TRBD2 (6 bases). Trimming removed 6 bases at V and 2 bases at J, with 10 bases between. Germline CDR1 reads MNHEY; CDR2 reads SMNVEV (reference sequence). The CDR3 totals 13 residues. This chain's CDR3 is CASRGGTQETQYF. In nucleotides, the CDR3 is TGTGCCAGCAGAGGCGGGACTCAAGAGACCCAGTACTTC.

The rearrangement uses TRBV12-5 and TRBJ1-5; tentatively, D is TRBD1 (6 bases). The CDR3 extends over 17 amino acids. The V gene lost 0 bases and the J gene lost 0 bases, with 12 bases spanning the gap. Germline V gene data show CDR1 as LGHNT and CDR2 as FRNRAP. DNA of the CDR3: TGTGCTAGTGGTTTGGTACTCCAGGGGAGTAGCAATCAGCCCCAGCATTTT. Protein: CASGLVLQGSSNQPQHF.

This clone was recorded a few times. The rearrangement joins TRBV12-5 to TRBJ1-1; D not resolved. CDR1 and CDR2 from the germline V gene are LGHNT and FRNRAP. Trimming removed 1 base from V and 1 base from J, with 4 bases in between. The CDR3 loop spans 13 amino acids. The CDR3: CASGLDGNTEAFF. DNA of the CDR3: TGTGCTAGTGGTTTGGACGGGAACACTGAAGCTTTCTTT.

V usage is TRBV19 and J usage is TRBJ1-4; TRBD1 matches 7 bases. V lost 7 bases, J lost 0 bases, and 5 bases stayed unmatched. There are 15 residues in the CDR3. CDR1 is LNHDA and CDR2 is SQIVND in the germline V gene (reference sequence). The CDR3 DNA reads TGTGCCAGTACCCCCGGACAGGCAACTAATGAAAAACTGTTTTTT. Residues: CASTPGQATNEKLFF.

This clone has only one observation. The V call is TRBV19, the J call TRBJ2-2; D may be TRBD1 (7 bases). The germline CDR1 and CDR2 sequences are LNHDA and SQIVND (reference sequence). Trimming removed 4 bases at V and 1 base at J, with 10 bases between. The CDR3 runs 15 residues. CDR3 region: CASSNQGGNTGELFF. The CDR3 nucleotides read TGTGCCAGTAGTAACCAGGGGGGGAACACCGGGGAGCTGTTTTTT.

The gene calls are TRBV6-5 and TRBJ2-7; 10 bases align to TRBD2. The CDR3 contains 13 residues. After removal of 8 bases from V and 2 bases from J, the junction contained 3 bases not matched to a gene. The germline CDR1 and CDR2 sequences are MNHEY and SVGAGI. The CDR3 DNA reads as TGTGCCAGCGGAGCGGGAGGGCCCTACGAGCAGTACTTC. This encodes CASGAGGPYEQYF.

The chain recombines TRBV9 with TRBJ2-7, with 10 bases matching TRBD2. V gave up 4 bases and J gave up 0 bases; unmatched junction bases: 4. This CDR3 contains 15 residues. The germline V gene encodes CDR1 SGDLS and CDR2 YYNGEE. CDR3 region: CASSNSGGSSYEQYF. The CDR3 DNA is TGTGCCAGCAGCAATAGCGGGGGGAGCTCCTACGAGCAGTACTTC. Filled out from reference TRBV9 and TRBJ2-7, the complete variable domain reads DSGVTQTPKHLITATGQRVTLRCSPRSGDLSVYWYQQSLDQGLQFLIQYYNGEERAKGNILERFSAQQFPDLHSELNLSSLELGDSALYFCASSNSGGSSYEQYFGPGTRLTVT.

The gene calls are TRBV6-2 or TRBV6-3 and TRBJ2-7; the D is unclear. CDR1 and CDR2 from the germline V gene are MNHEY and SVGEGT. The V and J ends lost 4 bases and 5 bases respectively, with 15 bases between them. The CDR3 length is 14 residues. CDR3 sequence (DNA): TGTGCCAGCAGTTGGCTAGAGCCCTATAACGAGCAGTACTTC. It yields the protein CASSWLEPYNEQYF.

The V gene is TRBV18, the J gene TRBJ1-2; a weak D match, TRBD1 (5 bases). The V end was cut by 3 bases, the J end by 6 bases, with 11 bases between. The germline CDR1 and CDR2 sequences are KGHSH and LQKENI. The CDR3 consists of 13 residues. The CDR3 sequence is CASSPTRGDGYTF. The CDR3 DNA reads as TGTGCCAGCTCACCGACTAGGGGAGATGGCTACACCTTC.

The chain links TRBV5-1 to TRBJ1-3, with 9 nucleotides matching TRBD1. Looked up from germline, CDR1 is SGHRS and CDR2 is YFSETQ. This CDR3 is built from 15 residues. The V segment lost 4 bases and the J segment 3 bases; nucleotides outside the gene matches: 5. The CDR3 nucleotides read TGCGCCAGCAGCACCGGGACAGGGTTTGGAAACACCATATATTTT. Translated: CASSTGTGFGNTIYF.

This clone was seen a single time. The chain links TRBV5-1 to TRBJ1-1; TRBD1 matches at 9 bases. CDR3 size: 15 residues. Losses at the gene ends were 1 base for V and 6 bases for J; bases not matched to a gene: 7. From germline, CDR1 is SGHRS and CDR2 YFSETQ. CDR3 sequence: CASSLMTGGVPEAFF. The CDR3, as DNA: TGCGCCAGCAGCTTGATGACAGGGGGAGTCCCTGAAGCTTTCTTT.

The chain joins TRBV14 to TRBJ2-5; D uncertain. V was pared by 2 bases and J by 4 bases, with 5 bases between. Germline V lookup: CDR1 SGHDN, CDR2 FVKESK. The CDR3 is 12 residues long. The chain's CDR3 is CASSQIRETQYF. In DNA, the CDR3 is TGTGCCAGCAGCCAAATTCGAGAGACCCAGTACTTC.

The chain is built from TRBV5-8 and TRBJ1-2; no reliable D call. Germline CDR1 SGHTS, CDR2 YDEGEE. The CDR3 length is 11 residues. Trimming left V 0 bases short and J 10 bases short, with 7 bases between. The CDR3 reads CASSLVQFYTF. The CDR3 bases are TGTGCCAGCAGCTTGGTACAGTTCTACACCTTC.

This clone was seen only once. V gene TRBV19 combines with J gene TRBJ1-5; 9 bases match TRBD1. This CDR3 is 15 amino acids long. The trim removed 5 bases at V and 7 bases at J, leaving 9 bases unmatched. Germline V gives CDR1 LNHDA, CDR2 SQIVND (reference sequence). The CDR3 protein is CASSRGTGRHQPQHF. As DNA, the CDR3 is TGTGCCAGTAGTCGGGGGACAGGGCGACACCAGCCCCAGCATTTT.

The rearrangement joins TRBV19 to TRBJ2-2; maybe TRBD1 (6 bases). V was shortened by 7 bases and J by 2 bases, with 11 bases between the two germline ends. The germline V gene encodes CDR1 LNHDA and CDR2 SQIVND (reference sequence). The CDR3 is 14 residues long. The CDR3 nucleotides are TGTGCCAGTACCACGGACAGTAACACCGGGGAGCTGTTTTTT. Encoded protein: CASTTDSNTGELFF. Complete variable domain (other parts from reference TRBV19 and TRBJ2-2): DGGITQSPKYLFRKEGQNVTLSCEQNLNHDAMYWYRQDPGQGLRLIYYSQIVNDFQKGDIAEGYSVSREKKESFPLTVTSAQKNPTAFYLCASTTDSNTGELFFGEGSRLTVL.

The rearrangement links TRBV5-1 to TRBJ1-2, with D possibly being TRBD1 (6 bases). Trimming cost V 4 bases and J 4 bases, with 14 bases left between them. This CDR3 has 14 residues. CDR1 SGHRS and CDR2 YFSETQ come from the germline V gene. Written as DNA, the CDR3 is TGCGCCAGCAGCCGGAACAGGGATGGCTATGGCTACACCTTC. This encodes CASSRNRDGYGYTF.

This chain uses TRBV4-1 with TRBJ1-4; 7 bases agree with TRBD1. This CDR3 region has 18 residues. V trimming: 0 bases; J trimming: 8 bases; junction bases outside the gene matches: 15. CDR1 is MGHRA and CDR2 is YSYEKL in the germline V gene. The DNA of the CDR3 is TGCGCCAGCAGCCAAGAGGGCCGACAGGGCCCATGGGAAGAAAAACTGTTTTTT. Amino acid sequence: CASSQEGRQGPWEEKLFF.

V is TRBV6-5 and J is TRBJ2-5; no reliable D call. The CDR3 contains 15 residues. V was cut by 6 bases and J by 0 bases, with 14 bases left in between. Germline CDR1 MNHEY, CDR2 SVGAGI. In nucleotides, the CDR3 is TGTGCCAGCAGCCTGTACACCCAGTACCAAGAGACCCAGTACTTC. This gives the protein CASSLYTQYQETQYF.

The chain couples TRBV30 to TRBJ1-4, with TRBD1 matching over 9 bases. The CDR3 sequence is 14 residues long. CDR1 GTSNPN and CDR2 SVGIG come from the germline V gene (reference sequence). Trimming took 4 bases from V and 8 from J; bases not matched to a gene: 8. The CDR3 DNA follows: TGTGCCTGGAAAATACAGGGGGCAGGGGAAAAACTGTTTTTT. Translating gives CAWKIQGAGEKLFF.

This sequence joins TRBV28 and TRBJ2-7, with 10 bases identical to TRBD2. Germline V CDR1 and CDR2: MDHEN, SYDVKM. The V gene end was trimmed by 6 bases and the J gene end by 5 bases; junction bases not matched to a gene: 16. The CDR3 sequence is 17 residues long. The CDR3 DNA reads as TGTGCCAGCAGGCAGGGGGTTCTAGCGGGAGACCTGGACGAGCAGTACTTC. It codes for CASRQGVLAGDLDEQYF.